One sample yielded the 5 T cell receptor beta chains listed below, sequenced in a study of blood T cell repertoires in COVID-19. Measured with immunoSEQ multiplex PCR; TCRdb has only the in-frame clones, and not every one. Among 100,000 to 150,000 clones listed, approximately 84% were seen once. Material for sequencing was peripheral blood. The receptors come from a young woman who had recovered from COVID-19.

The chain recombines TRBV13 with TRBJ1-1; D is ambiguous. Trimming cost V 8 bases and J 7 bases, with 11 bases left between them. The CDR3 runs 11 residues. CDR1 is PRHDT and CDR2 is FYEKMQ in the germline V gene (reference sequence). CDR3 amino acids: CASLEGNEAFF. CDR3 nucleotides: TGTGCCAGCTTGGAGGGAAATGAAGCTTTCTTT.

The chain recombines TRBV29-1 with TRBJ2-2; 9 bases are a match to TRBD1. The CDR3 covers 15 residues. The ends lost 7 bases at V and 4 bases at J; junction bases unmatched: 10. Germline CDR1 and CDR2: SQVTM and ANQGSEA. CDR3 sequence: CSATTDRGSTGELFF. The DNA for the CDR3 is TGCAGCGCCACAACCGACAGGGGGAGCACCGGGGAGCTGTTTTTT.

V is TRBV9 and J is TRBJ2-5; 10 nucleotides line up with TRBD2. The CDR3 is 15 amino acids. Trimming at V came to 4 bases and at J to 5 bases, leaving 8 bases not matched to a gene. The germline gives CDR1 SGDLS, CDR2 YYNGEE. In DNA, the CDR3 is TGTGCCAGCAGCACCGGGACTAGCGAGAGGGAGACCCAGTACTTC. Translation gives CASSTGTSERETQYF. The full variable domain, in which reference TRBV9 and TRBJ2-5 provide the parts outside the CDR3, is DSGVTQTPKHLITATGQRVTLRCSPRSGDLSVYWYQQSLDQGLQFLIQYYNGEERAKGNILERFSAQQFPDLHSELNLSSLELGDSALYFCASSTGTSERETQYFGPGTRLLVL.

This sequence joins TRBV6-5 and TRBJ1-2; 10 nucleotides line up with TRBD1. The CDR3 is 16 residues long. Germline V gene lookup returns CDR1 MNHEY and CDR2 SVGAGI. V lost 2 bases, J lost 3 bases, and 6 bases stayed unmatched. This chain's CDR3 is CASSYGRTGGYYGYTF. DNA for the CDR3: TGTGCCAGCAGTTACGGCCGGACAGGGGGGTACTATGGCTACACCTTC.

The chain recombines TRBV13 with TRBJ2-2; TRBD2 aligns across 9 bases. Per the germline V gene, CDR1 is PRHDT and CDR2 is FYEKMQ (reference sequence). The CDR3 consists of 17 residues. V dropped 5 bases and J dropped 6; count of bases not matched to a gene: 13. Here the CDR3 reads CASSPRGTSQGAGELFF. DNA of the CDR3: TGTGCCAGCAGCCCCCGAGGGACTAGCCAGGGCGCCGGGGAGCTGTTTTTT.